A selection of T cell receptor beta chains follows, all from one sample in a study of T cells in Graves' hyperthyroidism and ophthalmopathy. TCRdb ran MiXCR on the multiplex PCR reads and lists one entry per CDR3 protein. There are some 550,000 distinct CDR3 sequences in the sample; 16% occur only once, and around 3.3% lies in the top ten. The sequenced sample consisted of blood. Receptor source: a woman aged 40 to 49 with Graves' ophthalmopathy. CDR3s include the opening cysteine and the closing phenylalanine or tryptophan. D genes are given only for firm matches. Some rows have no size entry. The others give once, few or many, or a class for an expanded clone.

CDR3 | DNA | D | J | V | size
CASSYSYRDNEQFF | TGTGCCAGCAGTTACTCCTACAGGGACAATGAGCAGTTCTTC | - | TRBJ2-1 | TRBV6-2/TRBV6-3 | few
CSARGWASSPQGAQYF | TGCAGTGCTAGAGGGTGGGCTAGCAGCCCCCAAGGGGCCCAGTACTTC | - | TRBJ2-5 | TRBV20-1 | many
CASSPPGRLAGIGTQYF | TGTGCCAGCTCACCACCCGGCCGGCTAGCGGGAATCGGGACCCAGTACTTC | TRBD2 | TRBJ2-5 | TRBV18 | few
CASSLASSLGKNIQYF | TGTGCCAGCAGCTTAGCGTCGAGTCTTGGCAAAAACATTCAGTACTTC | - | TRBJ2-4 | TRBV7-2 | -
CASRGQVNTGELFF | TGTGCCAGCAGGGGACAGGTGAACACCGGGGAGCTGTTTTTT | TRBD1 | TRBJ2-2 | TRBV7-6 | few
CASSSIGGGKAKWDTEAFF | TGTGCCAGCAGCTCAATCGGGGGGGGAAAGGCGAAGTGGGACACTGAAGCTTTCTTT | - | TRBJ1-1 | TRBV7-9 | many
CASTQGDFATNEKLFF | TGTGCCAGCACCCAGGGAGACTTTGCAACTAATGAAAAACTGTTTTTT | - | TRBJ1-4 | TRBV12-3/TRBV12-4 | few
CASSLDTPGDTQYF | TGCGCCAGCAGCTTAGACACGCCAGGGGATACGCAGTATTTT | - | TRBJ2-3 | TRBV5-1 | -
CASSDRDGSHDEQFF | TGTGCCAGCAGTGACCGGGACGGATCCCACGATGAGCAGTTCTTC | - | TRBJ2-1 | TRBV6-1 | many
CASSQPGQSYNEQFF | TGTGCCAGCAGCCAGCCAGGACAGTCCTACAATGAGCAGTTCTTC | - | TRBJ2-1 | TRBV3-1 | few
CSARDGKGLVGSLHF | TGCAGTGCTAGAGATGGTAAAGGCTTAGTGGGATCCCTCCACTTT | - | TRBJ1-6 | TRBV20-1 | many
CASSEAGTGLEKLFF | TGCGCCAGCAGCGAAGCCGGGACAGGGCTCGAAAAACTGTTTTTT | TRBD1 | TRBJ1-4 | TRBV5-1 | -
CASSPMRGILGTDTQYF | TGTGCCAGCAGCCCAATGCGCGGGATATTGGGCACAGATACGCAGTATTTT | - | TRBJ2-3 | TRBV3-1 | many
CASSLAQGWGQSNEQFF | TGCGCCAGCAGCTTGGCCCAGGGTTGGGGCCAGAGCAATGAGCAGTTCTTC | - | TRBJ2-1 | TRBV5-1 | many
CASRETADSSYNSPLHF | TGTGCCAGTAGGGAAACAGCTGACAGCTCCTATAATTCACCCCTCCACTTT | - | TRBJ1-6 | TRBV19 | -
CASSDRGLYDYTF | TGTGCCAGCAGTGACAGGGGGCTCTATGACTACACCTTC | TRBD1 | TRBJ1-2 | TRBV6-1 | -
CASSYGTSGQETQYF | TGTGCCAGCAGTTACGGGACTAGCGGACAAGAGACCCAGTACTTC | TRBD2 | TRBJ2-5 | TRBV6-5 | many
CASSESPGLNTEAFF | TGTGCCAGCAGTGAAAGCCCGGGTCTGAACACTGAAGCTTTCTTT | - | TRBJ1-1 | TRBV6-1 | -
CAIRRGQGNTGELFF | TGTGCCATCAGGAGGGGACAGGGTAACACCGGGGAGCTGTTTTTT | TRBD1 | TRBJ2-2 | TRBV10-3 | -
CASSFGAGTNEQFF | - | - | TRBJ2-1 | TRBV13 | -
CASSSPGRANNEQFF | TGTGCCAGCAGCTCCCCTGGGAGGGCCAACAATGAGCAGTTCTTC | TRBD2 | TRBJ2-1 | TRBV7-8 | many
CASSGTSGQDTQYF | TGTGCCAGCTCCGGGACTAGCGGACAAGATACGCAGTATTTT | TRBD2 | TRBJ2-3 | TRBV18 | many
CASSFVGGGYTF | TGTGCCAGCAGTTTTGTGGGAGGTGGCTACACCTTC | - | TRBJ1-2 | TRBV27 | -
CASSDEGSLNSPLHF | TGTGCCAGCAGTGACGAAGGGTCCCTAAATTCACCCCTCCACTTT | - | TRBJ1-6 | TRBV2 | -
CSARVGPGQAFSYEQYF | TGCAGTGCTAGAGTAGGCCCGGGACAAGCCTTTTCCTACGAGCAGTACTTC | - | TRBJ2-7 | TRBV20-1 | -
CAGKVGGTTMHTQYF | TGTGCCGGCAAAGTAGGGGGAACAACGATGCATACGCAGTATTTT | - | TRBJ2-3 | TRBV28 | few
CASSHSEHSYNEQFF | TGCGCCAGCAGCCACTCGGAACACTCTTACAATGAGCAGTTCTTC | - | TRBJ2-1 | TRBV4-1 | -
CASSLTGETGELFF | TGTGCCAGCAGTCTGACAGGGGAAACCGGGGAGCTGTTTTTT | TRBD1 | TRBJ2-2 | TRBV6-1 | -